This record looks at one T cell receptor (beta chain) sequence and its context. This clonotype was detected many times. Its antigen is unknown. One base away there is no much larger clone; base qualities are not given. Libraries were prepared through 5' RACE. Sequenced on an Illumina HiSeq 2500. The second PCR ran for roughly 7 to 11 cycles and used a J-beta primer mix along with a sample-barcoded 5' primer. A unique molecular identifier was introduced onto each TCR beta cDNA molecule by a template-switch 5' adaptor carrying 12 random nucleotides. Each sample yielded at least 2.5 million CDR3-containing paired-end reads. The Mint cDNA synthesis kit, primed by a TRBC-specific oligonucleotide, was used to synthesize first-strand cDNA from all RNA. All cDNA was treated with uracil-DNA glycosylase and then went through a first 18-cycle PCR with the universal primers M1SS and BC2_uni_R. In the authors' own workflow: Normalization of each sample was performed by random selection of 1 million high-quality reads, each carrying a distinct molecular identifier. Instead of being binned into consensus sequences, reads that shared molecular identifiers were thrown out. MiTCR, set to a Q25 quality threshold and the strictest error-elimination algorithm, was used for CDR3 identification, clonotype clustering and error correction. A nonparametric unseen species model with Euler transformation was used to estimate lower-bound total TCR beta diversity. TCRdb's own reprocessing of the public reads used fastp at Q25 and MiXCR and kept productive beta chains. Rows matching on CDR3 protein sequence are summarized as one entry with the most common DNA and genes. In this record, the V and J calls reflect TCRdb's handling and not the investigators' own analysis. The sample table lists about 1,400,000 distinct CDR3 sequences, around two fifths of them with a count of one. Of the sample, less than 8% falls within the top ten clones.

These data come from a study of blood T cells in healthy people across ages (dated by TCRdb to between 2014 and 2017). Broadly, across the study: Template switching captured roughly one uniquely barcoded TCR beta cDNA molecule per two T cells in model experiments. Age-related changes in TCR beta repertoire diversity were measured in the study by deep sequencing normalized with unique cDNA molecular identifiers. Donors were grouped into four age groups: young (average roughly 16 years), middle-aged (approximately 41), aged (roughly 62) and long-lived (approximately 82). To avoid experimental bias, donors of different ages were spread randomly across the sequencing lanes. For two donors (one aged 18 to 29 and one aged 80 or older), the study analyzed two additional independent replicas of 1 million unique cDNA reads from the same blood draw.

The roughly 42 donors, aged 6 to 90 years, were systemically healthy Caucasian individuals from Russia. Approximately 9.3 milliliters of peripheral blood were collected from each donor into EDTA-treated Vacutainer tubes. Ficoll-Paque density-gradient centrifugation was used to isolate PBMCs, with at least 7 million per sample. Trizol reagent was used to extract total RNA from the PBMCs, yielding at least 5 micrograms per sample. The percentages of naive CD45RAhigh/CD27high T cells were determined by flow cytometry on a PBMC aliquot from every donor. Study-level results and caveats: Since profiling was done on bulk unsorted PBMCs, naive and antigen-experienced compartments could not be conclusively compared. Observed TCR beta diversity per million T cells fell roughly linearly with age, and a significant reduction was already apparent by age around 40. Estimates of total diversity based on one million sequenced T cells were regarded as lower bounds and as underestimates. Compared with the aged group, more naive CD4+ T cells, fewer expanded clones and increased TCR diversity were shown by the long-lived group, suggesting age selection. The percentage of naive T cells measured by flow cytometry correlated strongly with observed TCR beta diversity. Because the CMV infection status of the donors was unknown, age-related changes in expanded clonotypes may potentially have been confounded.

The specimen sequenced was blood. The TCR was taken from a woman aged 18-35 years in good health.

CDR3 sequence: CSARSNEQFF. The DNA sequence reads TGCAGTGCTAGATCCAATGAGCAGTTCTTC. Recombination linked TRBV20-1 to TRBJ2-1, with the identity of the D gene unclear. V is reduced by 2 bases and J by 6 bases, leaving a spacing of 2 bases between them. Spanning cysteine to phenylalanine, the CDR3 consists of 10 amino acids. CDR3 DNA is the only sequence kept; it has 30 bases, read in frame from the first base. The germline V gene (reference sequence) sets CDR1 to DFQATT and CDR2 to SNEGSKA.